This TCR beta chain was captured in a study of monozygotic twins with inflammatory bowel disease. CDR1 and CDR2 from the germline V gene are SGHRS and YFSETQ. CDR3 size: 14 residues. TCRdb reanalyzed the 5' RACE reads, giving one entry per CDR3 protein sequence and no DNA. The data include approximately 400,000 distinct CDR3 sequences; the top ten clones carry 2.4%. This TCR derives from a human donor with ulcerative colitis or Crohn's disease, or a healthy co-twin of an affected twin (not recorded which). Sequencing was done on a sample of blood. The gene calls are TRBV5-1 and TRBJ2-7. This CDR3 reads CASSLSLTSYEQYF. Supplemented by reference TRBV5-1 and TRBJ2-7, the full variable domain reads KAGVTQTPRYLIKTRGQQVTLSCSPISGHRSVSWYQQTPGQGLQFLFEYFSETQRNKGNFPGRFSGRQFSNSRSEMNVSTLELGDSALYLCASSLSLTSYEQYFGPGTRLTVT.